This T cell receptor beta chain was recovered during a study of shared clonotypes between healthy human individuals. This CDR3 region has 13 residues. Germline values: CDR1 SGHAT, CDR2 FQNNGV. V shed 10 bases, J shed 9 bases, and the junction held 6 bases outside the gene matches. It was on ten immunoSEQ deep assay plates that unsorted PBMC DNA was sequenced. Using immunoSEQ multiplex PCR, the repertoire was profiled, and TCRdb retains in-frame clones only, with some absent. Among 500,000 to 650,000 clones, about 80% were seen once, and the ten largest hold about 12%. The donor population consisted of healthy HIV-negative adults with no recent acute infections or vaccinations.

V gene TRBV11-2 combines with J gene TRBJ2-1; 13 bases map to TRBD2. Sequencing was performed on PBMCs. This sequence was found in a woman between 40 and 50 years old in good health. Some clones in this sample may be carry-over from other donors' samples. CDR3 nucleotides: TGTGCCACCGGGACTAGCGGGAAAATTGAGCAGTTCTTC. This sequence encodes CATGTSGKIEQFF.